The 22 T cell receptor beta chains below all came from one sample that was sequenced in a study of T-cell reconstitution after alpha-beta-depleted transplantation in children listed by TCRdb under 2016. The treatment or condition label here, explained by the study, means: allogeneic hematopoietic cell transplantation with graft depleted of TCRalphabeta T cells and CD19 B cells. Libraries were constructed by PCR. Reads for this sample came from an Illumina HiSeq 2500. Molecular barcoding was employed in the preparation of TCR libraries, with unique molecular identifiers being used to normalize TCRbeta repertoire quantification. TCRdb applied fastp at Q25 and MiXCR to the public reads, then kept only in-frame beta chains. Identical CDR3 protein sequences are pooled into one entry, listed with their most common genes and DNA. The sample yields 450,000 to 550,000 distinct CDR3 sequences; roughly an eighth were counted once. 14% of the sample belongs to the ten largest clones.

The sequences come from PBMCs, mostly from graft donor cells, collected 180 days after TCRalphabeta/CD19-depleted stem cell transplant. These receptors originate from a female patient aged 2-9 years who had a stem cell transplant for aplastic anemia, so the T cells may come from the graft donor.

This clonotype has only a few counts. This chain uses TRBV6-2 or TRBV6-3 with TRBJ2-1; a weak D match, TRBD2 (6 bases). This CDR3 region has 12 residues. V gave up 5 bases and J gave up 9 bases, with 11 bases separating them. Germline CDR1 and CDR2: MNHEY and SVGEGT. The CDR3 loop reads CASSLASVEQFF. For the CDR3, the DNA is TGTGCCAGCAGTCTAGCGTCTGTTGAGCAGTTCTTC.

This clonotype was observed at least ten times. CDR3 DNA sequence: TGCGCCAGCAGCTTGGATGTGGATCGGGAAGAGTTTAGCACAGATACGCAGTATTTT. Translating it yields CASSLDVDREEFSTDTQYF. V usage is TRBV5-1 and J usage is TRBJ2-3; TRBD2 might be the D (5 bases). Between the trimmed V and J ends, which lost 0 bases and 0 bases, there was a span of 20 bases. The CDR3 is made up of 19 amino acids. In germline, CDR1 is SGHRS, CDR2 YFSETQ. The entire variable domain, with the rest obtained from reference TRBV5-1 and TRBJ2-3, is as follows: KAGVTQTPRYLIKTRGQQVTLSCSPISGHRSVSWYQQTPGQGLQFLFEYFSETQRNKGNFPGRFSGRQFSNSRSEMNVSTLELGDSALYLCASSLDVDREEFSTDTQYFGPGTRLTVL.

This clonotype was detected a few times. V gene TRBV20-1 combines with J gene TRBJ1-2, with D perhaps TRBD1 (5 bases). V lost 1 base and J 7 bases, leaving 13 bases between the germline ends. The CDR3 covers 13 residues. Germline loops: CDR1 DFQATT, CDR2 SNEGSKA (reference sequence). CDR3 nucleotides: TGCAGTGCTAGAGGAAACATTAGGGGTGGCTACACCTTC. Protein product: CSARGNIRGGYTF.

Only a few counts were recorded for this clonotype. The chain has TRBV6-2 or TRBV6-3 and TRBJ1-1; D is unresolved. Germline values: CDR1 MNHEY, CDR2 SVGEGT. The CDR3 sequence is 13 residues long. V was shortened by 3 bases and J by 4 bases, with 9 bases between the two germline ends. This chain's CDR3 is CASSYLGVTEAFF. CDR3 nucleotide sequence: TGTGCCAGCAGTTATTTAGGAGTCACTGAAGCTTTCTTT.

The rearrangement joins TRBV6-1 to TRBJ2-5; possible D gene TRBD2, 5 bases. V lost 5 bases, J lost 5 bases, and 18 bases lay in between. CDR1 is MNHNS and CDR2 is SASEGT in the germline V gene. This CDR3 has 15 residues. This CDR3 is CASSIYRRSGETQYF. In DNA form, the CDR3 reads TGTGCCAGCAGTATCTATCGGAGGTCCGGGGAGACCCAGTACTTC.

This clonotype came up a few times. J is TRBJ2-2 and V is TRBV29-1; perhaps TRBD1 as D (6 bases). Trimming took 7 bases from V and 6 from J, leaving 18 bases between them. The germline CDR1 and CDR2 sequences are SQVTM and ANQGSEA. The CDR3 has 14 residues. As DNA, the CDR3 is TGCAGCGCGGGGAGTACAGGGCTCCCCGGGGAGCTGTTTTTT. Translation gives CSAGSTGLPGELFF.

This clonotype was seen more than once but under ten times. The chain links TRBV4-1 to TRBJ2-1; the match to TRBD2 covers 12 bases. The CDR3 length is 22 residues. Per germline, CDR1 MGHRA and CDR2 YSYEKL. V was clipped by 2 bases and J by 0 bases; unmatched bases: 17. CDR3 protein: CASSQNPYAGTSGPSSYNEQFF. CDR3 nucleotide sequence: TGCGCCAGCAGCCAAAACCCCTATGCCGGGACTAGCGGGCCGAGCTCCTACAATGAGCAGTTCTTC.

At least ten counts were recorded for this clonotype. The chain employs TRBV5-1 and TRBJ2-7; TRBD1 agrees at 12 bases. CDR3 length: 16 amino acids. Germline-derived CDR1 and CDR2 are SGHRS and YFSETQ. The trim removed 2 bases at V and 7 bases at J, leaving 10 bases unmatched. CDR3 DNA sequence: TGCGCCAGCAGCTTCACGCCCGGGACAGGGGGCGTGGAGCAGTACTTC. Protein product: CASSFTPGTGGVEQYF.

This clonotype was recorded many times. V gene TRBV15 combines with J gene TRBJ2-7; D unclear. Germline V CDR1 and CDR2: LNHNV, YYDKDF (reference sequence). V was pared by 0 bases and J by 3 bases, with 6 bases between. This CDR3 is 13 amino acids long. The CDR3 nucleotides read TGTGCCACCAGCAGAGATCCTCTCTACGAGCAGTACTTC. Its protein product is CATSRDPLYEQYF.

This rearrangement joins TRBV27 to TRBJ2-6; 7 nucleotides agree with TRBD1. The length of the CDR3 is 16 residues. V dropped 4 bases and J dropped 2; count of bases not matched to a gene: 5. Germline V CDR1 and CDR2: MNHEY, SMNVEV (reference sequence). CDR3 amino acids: CASSSTGVAGANVLTF. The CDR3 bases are TGTGCCAGCAGTTCTACAGGGGTCGCTGGGGCCAACGTCCTGACTTTC.

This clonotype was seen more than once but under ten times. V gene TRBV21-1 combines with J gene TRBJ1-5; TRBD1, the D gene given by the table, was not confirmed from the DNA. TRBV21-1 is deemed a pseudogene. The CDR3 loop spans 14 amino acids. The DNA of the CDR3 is TGTGCCAGCAGCAACTTGAGGGTGCGTCAGCCCCAGCATTTT. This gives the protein CASSNLRVRQPQHF.

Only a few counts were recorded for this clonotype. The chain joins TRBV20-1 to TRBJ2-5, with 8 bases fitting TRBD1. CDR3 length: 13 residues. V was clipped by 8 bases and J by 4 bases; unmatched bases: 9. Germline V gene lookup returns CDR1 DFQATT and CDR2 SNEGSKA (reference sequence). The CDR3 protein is CSLSQGARETQYF. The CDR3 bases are TGCAGTCTATCCCAGGGGGCCCGAGAGACCCAGTACTTC.

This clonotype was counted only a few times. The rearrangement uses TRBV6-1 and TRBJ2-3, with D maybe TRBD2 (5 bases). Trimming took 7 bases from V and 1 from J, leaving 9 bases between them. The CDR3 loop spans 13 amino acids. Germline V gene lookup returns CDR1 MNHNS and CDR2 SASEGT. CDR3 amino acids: CASNRGGTDTQYF. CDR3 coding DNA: TGTGCCAGCAATCGGGGAGGCACAGATACGCAGTATTTT.

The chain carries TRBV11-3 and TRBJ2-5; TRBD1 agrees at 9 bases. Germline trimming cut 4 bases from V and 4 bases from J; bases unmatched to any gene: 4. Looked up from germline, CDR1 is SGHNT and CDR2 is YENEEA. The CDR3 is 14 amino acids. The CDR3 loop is CASSSGQGSETQYF. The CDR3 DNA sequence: TGTGCCAGCAGCTCGGGACAGGGATCAGAGACCCAGTACTTC.

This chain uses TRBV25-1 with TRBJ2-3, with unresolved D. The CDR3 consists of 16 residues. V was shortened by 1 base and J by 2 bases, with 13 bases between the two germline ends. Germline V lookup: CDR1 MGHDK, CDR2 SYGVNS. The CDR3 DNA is TGTGCCAGCAGTGAATTTATCGATTCACCCACAGATACGCAGTATTTT. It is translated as CASSEFIDSPTDTQYF.

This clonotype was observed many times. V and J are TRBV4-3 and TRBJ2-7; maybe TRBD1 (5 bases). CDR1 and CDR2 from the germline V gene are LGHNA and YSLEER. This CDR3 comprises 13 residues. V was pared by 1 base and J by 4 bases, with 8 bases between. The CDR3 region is CASSQVPGYEQYV. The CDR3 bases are TGCGCCAGCAGCCAAGTTCCAGGGTACGAGCAGTACGTC.

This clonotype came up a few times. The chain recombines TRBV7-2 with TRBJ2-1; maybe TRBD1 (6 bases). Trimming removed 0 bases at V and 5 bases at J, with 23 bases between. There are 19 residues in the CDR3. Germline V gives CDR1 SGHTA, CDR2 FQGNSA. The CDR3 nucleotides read TGTGCCAGCAGCTTAGCAGGGGGTAGCGTGAGTACAGCGAACAATGAGCAGTTCTTC. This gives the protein CASSLAGGSVSTANNEQFF.

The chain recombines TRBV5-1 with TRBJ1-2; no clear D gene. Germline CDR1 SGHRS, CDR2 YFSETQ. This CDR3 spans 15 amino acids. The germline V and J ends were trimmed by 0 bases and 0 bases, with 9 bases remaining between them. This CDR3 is CASSLGLEANYGYTF. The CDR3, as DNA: TGCGCCAGCAGCTTGGGACTGGAAGCTAACTATGGCTACACCTTC.

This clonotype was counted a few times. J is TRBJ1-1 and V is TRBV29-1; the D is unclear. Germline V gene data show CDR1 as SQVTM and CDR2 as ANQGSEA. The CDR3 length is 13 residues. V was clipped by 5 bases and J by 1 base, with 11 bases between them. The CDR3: CSVFKLKNTEAFF. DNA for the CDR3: TGCAGCGTTTTTAAGCTTAAGAACACTGAAGCTTTCTTT.

The chain's CDR3 is CASTSGTGPEKLFF. CDR3 nucleotide sequence: TGCGCCAGCACCTCCGGGACAGGGCCTGAAAAACTGTTTTTT. This chain uses TRBV5-1 with TRBJ1-4; 9 bases map to TRBD1. This CDR3 contains 14 residues. The germline V gene has CDR1 SGHRS and CDR2 YFSETQ. The J segment lost 7 bases and the V segment lost 6 bases, leaving 7 bases of the junction unmatched.

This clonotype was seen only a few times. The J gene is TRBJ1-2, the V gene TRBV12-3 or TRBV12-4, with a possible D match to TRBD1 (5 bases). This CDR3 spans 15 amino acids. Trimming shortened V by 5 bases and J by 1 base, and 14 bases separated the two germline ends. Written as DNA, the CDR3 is TGTGCCAGCAGTCCCCGGGCAGGGCGTAACTATGGCTACACCTTC. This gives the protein CASSPRAGRNYGYTF.

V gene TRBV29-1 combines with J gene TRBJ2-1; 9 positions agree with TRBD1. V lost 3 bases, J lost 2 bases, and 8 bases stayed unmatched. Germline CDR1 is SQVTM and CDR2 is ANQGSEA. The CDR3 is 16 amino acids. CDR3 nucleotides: TGCAGCGTTGATGGGACAGGGTTTGGCGCCTACAATGAGCAGTTCTTC. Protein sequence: CSVDGTGFGAYNEQFF.